Listed here are 24 T cell receptor beta chains from one sample, sequenced in a study of OX40 agonist ivuxolimab in advanced cancers. The repertoire was sequenced with immunoSEQ multiplex PCR; TCRdb's copy has only in-frame clones and lacks some. Found here are 30,000 to 40,000 clones, roughly 90% of them singletons; the top ten hold 36%. The sequencing used CD4+ or CD8+ T cells sorted from blood, collected in a trial of the OX40 agonist ivuxolimab. The receptors shown here come from an adult with an advanced solid tumor such as melanoma, head and neck, liver or kidney cancer.

The CDR3 reads CASSALAGEKFF. The CDR3 coding sequence is TGTGCCAGCAGCGCCTTAGCGGGAGAGAAGTTCTTC. The chain has TRBV9 and TRBJ2-1; 9 nucleotides match TRBD2. The germline V gene has CDR1 SGDLS and CDR2 YYNGEE. The V segment lost 3 bases and the J segment 14 bases; nucleotides outside the gene matches: 6. The CDR3 is 12 residues long.

This chain links TRBV27 with TRBJ2-1, with D possibly being TRBD1 (7 bases). CDR3 size: 16 residues. Germline V gene lookup returns CDR1 MNHEY and CDR2 SMNVEV (reference sequence). The ends were cut back, 4 bases at V and 6 bases at J, with 19 bases in the middle. The CDR3 DNA reads TGTGCCAGCAGTTCCCTCGGACAGGAGGGGGGCAATGAGCAGTTCTTC. Translating it yields CASSSLGQEGGNEQFF.

Comment on this clone: Germline is not matched at one junction end, which may reflect a read error. The gene calls are TRBV29-1 and TRBJ2-3; perhaps TRBD2 as D (6 bases). This CDR3 region has 15 residues. The germline V gene has CDR1 SQVTM and CDR2 ANQGSEA. The CDR3 coding sequence is TGCAGCGCTGAATTTGGGGGGAGGAACACAGATACGCAGTATTTT. This translates into CSAEFGGRNTDTQYF.

The chain uses TRBV14 and TRBJ2-1, with TRBD2 as a possible D gene (6 bases). Between the trimmed V and J ends, which lost 2 bases and 5 bases, there was a span of 7 bases. This CDR3 has 13 amino acids. From germline, CDR1 is SGHDN and CDR2 FVKESK. The CDR3 loop is CASSQWGDNEQFF. The CDR3 DNA reads as TGTGCCAGCAGCCAATGGGGGGACAATGAGCAGTTCTTC.

The V gene is TRBV6-5, the J gene TRBJ1-5; D remains unclear. The CDR3 extends over 15 amino acids. V was pared by 3 bases and J by 1 base, with 10 bases between. Germline V gene lookup returns CDR1 MNHEY and CDR2 SVGAGI. As DNA, the CDR3 is TGTGCCAGCAGTTATACCGTAGGAAGCAATCAGCCCCAGCATTTT. This sequence encodes CASSYTVGSNQPQHF.

This sequence joins TRBV4-1 and TRBJ2-3; D may match TRBD1 or TRBD2 (5 bases each). The V and J ends lost 0 bases and 0 bases respectively, with 16 bases between them. Germline V gene lookup returns CDR1 MGHRA and CDR2 YSYEKL. The CDR3 is 18 residues long. This CDR3 reads CASSQEVVRGASTDTQYF. The CDR3 DNA reads TGCGCCAGCAGCCAAGAAGTGGTCCGAGGGGCGAGCACAGATACGCAGTATTTT.

V and J are TRBV11-2 and TRBJ2-3; D remains unclear. This CDR3 has 12 residues. V was clipped by 3 bases and J by 2 bases, with 3 bases between them. Germline V CDR1 and CDR2: SGHAT, FQNNGV. CDR3 coding DNA: TGTGCCAGCAGCTTCCTCACAGATACGCAGTATTTT. This gives the protein CASSFLTDTQYF.

V gene TRBV2 combines with J gene TRBJ2-1; D is undetermined. V gave up 6 bases and J gave up 7 bases, with 19 bases separating them. The germline gives CDR1 SNHLY, CDR2 FYNNEI. The CDR3 is 15 residues long. Here the CDR3 reads CASRPIVGLGNEQFF. CDR3 nucleotides: TGTGCCAGCAGACCAATAGTAGGGCTTGGGAATGAGCAGTTCTTC.

The rearrangement links TRBV6-5 to TRBJ1-5; 9 bases line up with TRBD1. CDR1 is MNHEY, CDR2 SVGAGI, per germline. CDR3 length equals 15 residues. With 4 bases clipped from V and 4 bases from J, the junction kept 5 bases outside the gene matches. Written as DNA, the CDR3 is TGTGCCAGCAGTTTTACAGGGGGCGGAAATCAGCCCCAGCATTTT. Translating gives CASSFTGGGNQPQHF.

V usage is TRBV5-4 and J usage is TRBJ2-2, with 10 positions matching TRBD2. The CDR3 consists of 16 residues. The germline gives CDR1 SGHNT, CDR2 YYREEE (reference sequence). Losses at the gene ends were 2 bases for V and 1 base for J; bases not matched to a gene: 2. DNA of the CDR3: TGTGCCAGCAGCTTTACTAGCGGGATGAACACCGGGGAGCTGTTTTTT. This sequence encodes CASSFTSGMNTGELFF.

The chain recombines TRBV6-5 with TRBJ2-7; D might be TRBD1 (6 bases). Germline CDR1 MNHEY, CDR2 SVGAGI. The CDR3 spans 15 residues. Deletions cut 2 bases from V and 0 bases from J, with 11 bases between. The CDR3 region has the DNA TGTGCCAGCAGTTACCAGGGGTCGAGCTCCTACGAGCAGTACTTC. As protein: CASSYQGSSSYEQYF.

In its sample, this clone was seen once. The chain joins TRBV11-2 to TRBJ2-7; D possibly corresponds to TRBD2 (5 bases). The germline V gene encodes CDR1 SGHAT and CDR2 FQNNGV. The CDR3 is made up of 16 amino acids. The V gene lost 5 bases and the J gene lost 7 bases, with 24 bases spanning the gap. DNA for the CDR3: TGTGCCAGCAGCCAAGATTGGAGGAATCCCTACCTTGAGCAGTACTTC. Its protein product is CASSQDWRNPYLEQYF.

This rearrangement joins TRBV19 to TRBJ2-1; TRBD2 agrees at 12 bases. The trim removed 0 bases at V and 1 base at J, leaving 4 bases unmatched. The CDR3 has 18 residues. CDR1 and CDR2 from the germline V gene are LNHDA and SQIVND (reference sequence). CDR3 sequence: CASSIDRLAGGSYNEQFF. CDR3 bases: TGTGCCAGTAGTATAGATCGGCTAGCGGGAGGGTCCTACAATGAGCAGTTCTTC.

The J gene is TRBJ2-7, the V gene TRBV19, with 8 positions matching TRBD1. The CDR3 is 15 residues long. The junction had 7 bases not matched to a gene; V was cut back by 3 bases and J by 3 bases. The germline gives CDR1 LNHDA, CDR2 SQIVND (reference sequence). The CDR3 coding sequence is TGTGCCAGTAGTATGGCCTGGGACAGGCACTACGAGCAGTACTTC. As protein: CASSMAWDRHYEQYF.

This sequence joins TRBV29-1 and TRBJ2-3; 8 bases are a match to TRBD1. V lost 1 base, J lost 9 bases, and 9 bases stayed unmatched. CDR1 is SQVTM, CDR2 ANQGSEA, per germline. The CDR3 consists of 14 residues. For the CDR3, the DNA is TGCAGCGTTGAAGGGTGGGCAGGGGGCATAACGCAGTATTTT. Translating it yields CSVEGWAGGITQYF.

V and J are TRBV5-8 and TRBJ2-1, with D tentatively TRBD2 (6 bases). This CDR3 is built from 17 residues. Trimming left V 1 base short and J 5 bases short, with 19 bases between. Germline CDR1 reads SGHTS; CDR2 reads YDEGEE. The CDR3 loop is CASSLSGGTVTNNEQFF. The DNA of the CDR3 is TGTGCCAGCAGCTTGAGTGGCGGGACCGTAACTAACAATGAGCAGTTCTTC.

This clone was seen a single time. The V and J genes are TRBV19 and TRBJ2-2; 8 bases are shared with TRBD1. The CDR3 has 16 amino acids. V shed 1 base, J shed 7 bases, and the junction held 8 bases outside the gene matches. Germline V gives CDR1 LNHDA, CDR2 SQIVND (reference sequence). CDR3 in DNA: TGTGCCAGTAGTATAGGCTTCAGGGGGCTGAGCGGGGAGCTGTTTTTT. Translating gives CASSIGFRGLSGELFF.

This chain uses TRBV13 with TRBJ2-7; D possibly uses TRBD1 or TRBD2 (5 bases each). In germline, CDR1 is PRHDT, CDR2 FYEKMQ (reference sequence). The CDR3 sequence is 15 residues long. The V and J ends lost 5 bases and 0 bases respectively, with 14 bases between them. The CDR3 loop is CASSEGAGPSYEQYF. The CDR3 DNA reads TGTGCCAGCAGCGAAGGGGCGGGCCCCTCCTACGAGCAGTACTTC.

The CDR3 nucleotides read TGTGCCAGCAGCTCTTACAGAGATCTCGAAGCTTTCTTT. Its protein product is CASSSYRDLEAFF. The rearrangement links TRBV7-2 to TRBJ1-1; D is unresolved. Germline V gene data show CDR1 as SGHTA and CDR2 as FQGNSA. The CDR3 consists of 13 residues. The V end was cut by 4 bases, the J end by 8 bases, with 14 bases between.

The CDR3 loop is CASSATGGEQYF. The CDR3 bases are TGTGCCAGCAGCGCAACAGGGGGCGAGCAGTACTTC. The V and J genes are TRBV7-9 and TRBJ2-7; 8 bases line up with TRBD1. Germline values: CDR1 SEHNR, CDR2 FQNEAQ (reference sequence). The CDR3 is 12 residues long. The V segment lost 5 bases and the J segment 6 bases; nucleotides outside the gene matches: 3.

This chain uses TRBV4-2 with TRBJ1-1; D not resolved. CDR3 length: 14 amino acids. In germline, CDR1 is LGHNA, CDR2 YNFKEQ. Trimming stripped 0 bases from V and 1 base from J, with 6 bases between. CDR3 in amino acids: CASSQDRGNTEAFF. The CDR3 region has the DNA TGTGCCAGCAGCCAAGATCGCGGGAACACTGAAGCTTTCTTT.

The chain recombines TRBV19 with TRBJ2-3; tentative D call: TRBD2 (6 bases). The V and J ends lost 8 bases and 2 bases respectively, with 11 bases between them. There are 13 residues in the CDR3. Germline V lookup: CDR1 LNHDA, CDR2 SQIVND (reference sequence). The CDR3 reads CASRGGNTDTQYF. As DNA, the CDR3 is TGTGCCAGTCGGGGCGGGAACACAGATACGCAGTATTTT.

This chain uses TRBV4-1 with TRBJ2-3, with 7 bases fitting TRBD1. V shed 4 bases and J 4 bases; nucleotides not matched to a gene: 11. The CDR3 has 16 amino acids. CDR1 and CDR2 from the germline V gene are MGHRA and YSYEKL. The CDR3 bases are TGCGCCAGCAGCCCCATACAGAGACAGGGCGCAGATACGCAGTATTTT. It translates to CASSPIQRQGADTQYF.

The rearrangement joins TRBV7-2 to TRBJ1-5; 9 positions match TRBD1. Germline CDR1 SGHTA, CDR2 FQGNSA. The CDR3 length is 16 residues. V trimming: 5 bases; J trimming: 4 bases; junction bases outside the gene matches: 9. CDR3 region: CASSHYPGQGNQPQHF. CDR3 sequence (DNA): TGTGCCAGCAGCCATTACCCGGGACAGGGTAATCAGCCCCAGCATTTT.